The 16 T cell receptor beta chains listed next were all sequenced from one sample in a study of T cells in Graves' hyperthyroidism and ophthalmopathy. Using RNA transcripts as the source, TCR beta CDR3 regions were amplified. HTBI primers were used for first-round RT-PCR of the TCR CDR3. TCRdb called the multiplex PCR reads again in MiXCR, with one record for every CDR3 protein. Among 500,000 to 750,000 distinct CDR3 sequences listed, 15% to 18% were seen once. The sample consisted of blood. The receptors shown here come from a woman in her thirties with Graves' hyperthyroidism.

This clonotype has at least ten counts. The genes are TRBV7-2 and TRBJ2-3; D call uncertain. Germline V gene data show CDR1 as SGHTA and CDR2 as FQGNSA. Trimming left V 3 bases short and J 0 bases short, with 10 bases between. CDR3 length equals 15 residues. The CDR3 sequence: CASSFRRSSTDTQYF. For the CDR3, the DNA is TGTGCCAGCAGCTTTCGTCGCTCCAGCACAGATACGCAGTATTTT.

This clonotype came up many times. V gene TRBV9 combines with J gene TRBJ2-7; 8 nucleotides agree with TRBD2. The V and J ends lost 4 bases and 6 bases, in that order; junction bases with no gene match: 15. The germline CDR1 and CDR2 sequences are SGDLS and YYNGEE. The CDR3 covers 16 residues. The CDR3 region is CASSPTQSGSTSEQYF. The CDR3 nucleotides read TGTGCCAGCAGCCCAACCCAAAGCGGGAGTACGTCCGAGCAGTACTTC.

This clonotype was detected only a few times. The chain employs TRBV20-1 and TRBJ2-1; TRBD1 matches at 8 bases. The CDR3 is made up of 14 amino acids. Looked up from germline, CDR1 is DFQATT and CDR2 is SNEGSKA (reference sequence). The junction had 5 bases not matched to a gene; V was cut back by 1 base and J by 6 bases. In DNA, the CDR3 is TGCAGTGCTAGAGCCGACAGGGGAAGCAATGAGCAGTTCTTC. This encodes CSARADRGSNEQFF.

V is TRBV29-1 and J is TRBJ2-7; D is undetermined. The CDR3 totals 15 residues. Germline CDR1 and CDR2: SQVTM and ANQGSEA. V lost 4 bases and J lost 3, with 19 bases in between. In nucleotides, the CDR3 is TGCAGCGTTGTGGTTCGGGCGCGCGTGTACTACGAGCAGTACTTC. Translation gives CSVVVRARVYYEQYF.

This clonotype has a count of ten or more. The chain carries TRBV18 and TRBJ2-7, with TRBD2 as a possible D gene (6 bases). Trimming stripped 6 bases from V and 1 base from J, with 13 bases between. Germline assignment: CDR1 KGHSH and CDR2 LQKENI. The CDR3 covers 14 residues. DNA of the CDR3: TGTGCCAGCTCCCAAGAGGAGGGGTCCTACGAGCAGTACTTC. Its translation is CASSQEEGSYEQYF. Together with reference TRBV18 and TRBJ2-7, the CDR3 gives the full variable domain: NAGVMQNPRHLVRRRGQEARLRCSPMKGHSHVYWYRQLPEEGLKFMVYLQKENIIDESGMPKERFSAEFPKEGPSILRIQQVVRGDSAAYFCASSQEEGSYEQYFGPGTRLTVT.

This rearrangement joins TRBV7-2 to TRBJ2-1; D is tentatively TRBD1 or TRBD2 (6 bases each). The V and J ends lost 1 base and 5 bases respectively, with 12 bases between them. The CDR3 runs 15 residues. Germline CDR1 is SGHTA and CDR2 is FQGNSA. The CDR3 is CASSLGGRDHNEQFF. The CDR3 DNA follows: TGTGCCAGCAGCTTAGGGGGGCGGGACCACAATGAGCAGTTCTTC.

This clonotype has just a few counts. V and J are TRBV2 and TRBJ2-5, with D possibly TRBD2 on 6 matching bases. The germline V and J ends were trimmed by 6 bases and 4 bases, with 18 bases remaining between them. In germline, CDR1 is SNHLY, CDR2 FYNNEI. The length of the CDR3 is 15 residues. CDR3 DNA sequence: TGTGCCAGCAGAATACTAGCCGCCCAGGGAGAGACCCAGTACTTC. As protein: CASRILAAQGETQYF.

The sample holds a few counts of this clonotype. J is TRBJ1-1 and V is TRBV20-1, with 10 bases matching TRBD1. The CDR3 contains 14 residues. With V trimmed by 3 bases and J by 3 bases, 4 bases remained unmatched. Germline V CDR1 and CDR2: DFQATT, SNEGSKA (reference sequence). For the CDR3, the DNA is TGCAGTGCTAGGGAGACAGGGGGCTACACTGAAGCTTTCTTT. It yields the protein CSARETGGYTEAFF.

This clonotype occurred many times. V gene TRBV14 combines with J gene TRBJ2-7, with D perhaps TRBD1 or TRBD2 (5 bases each). Germline lookup yields CDR1 SGHDN and CDR2 FVKESK. Deletions cut 0 bases from V and 2 bases from J, with 14 bases between. The CDR3 is made up of 16 amino acids. Here the CDR3 reads CASSQEGEPGTYEQYF. The CDR3 region has the DNA TGTGCCAGCAGCCAAGAGGGGGAACCAGGGACCTACGAGCAGTACTTC.

This clonotype was counted at least ten times. The chain employs TRBV12-3 or TRBV12-4 and TRBJ1-6; D is uncertain. The CDR3 contains 14 residues. Between the trimmed V and J ends, which lost 3 bases and 10 bases, there was a span of 13 bases. The CDR3 loop reads CASSFPYRVSPLHF. In nucleotides, the CDR3 is TGTGCCAGCAGTTTCCCATATAGGGTGTCACCCCTCCACTTT.

This clonotype was counted only a few times. This sequence joins TRBV6-2 or TRBV6-3 and TRBJ1-6; the D is unclear. The V end was cut by 7 bases, the J end by 10 bases, with 17 bases between. The germline gives CDR1 MNHEY, CDR2 SVGEGT. CDR3 size: 14 residues. The DNA for the CDR3 is TGTGCCAGCACCAACCCCGGCCCTGGATCACCCCTCCACTTT. Translating it yields CASTNPGPGSPLHF.

This clonotype showed up many times. The V and J genes are TRBV20-1 and TRBJ2-7; 12 bases agree with TRBD2. Germline assignment: CDR1 DFQATT and CDR2 SNEGSKA (reference sequence). Germline trimming cut 0 bases from V and 5 bases from J; bases unmatched to any gene: 11. CDR3 size: 17 residues. Written as DNA, the CDR3 is TGCAGTGCTAGAGATCCGTCCCTAGCGGGAGGGCCGCACGAGCAGTACTTC. The encoded protein is CSARDPSLAGGPHEQYF.

This clonotype has only a few counts. The chain employs TRBV28 and TRBJ2-3, with TRBD2 identical over 8 bases. With 10 bases clipped from V and 5 bases from J, the junction kept 8 bases outside the gene matches. This CDR3 spans 13 amino acids. The germline V gene has CDR1 MDHEN and CDR2 SYDVKM. This chain's CDR3 is CATGLAYGDTQYF. The CDR3 region has the DNA TGTGCCACCGGACTAGCTTATGGAGATACGCAGTATTTT.

J is TRBJ2-1 and V is TRBV10-3; 8 positions agree with TRBD1. The CDR3 has 15 residues. J gave up 4 bases and V 4 bases, and 6 bases lay outside the gene matches. Germline CDR1 reads ENHRY; CDR2 reads SYGVKD. This chain's CDR3 is CAISGVQGGYNEQFF. In DNA, the CDR3 is TGTGCCATCAGTGGCGTACAGGGGGGTTACAATGAGCAGTTCTTC.

As regards this clonotype: One end of the junction fails to match germline, which may point to a read error. The chain is built from TRBV4-3 and TRBJ1-1; possibly TRBD1 for D (6 bases). The CDR3 sequence is 14 residues long. CDR1 LGHNA and CDR2 YSLEER come from the germline V gene. CDR3 nucleotide sequence: TGCGCCAGCAGCCATTTCCCTCGGGACACTGGAGCTTTCTTT. This translates into CASSHFPRDTGAFF.

This clonotype has a count of ten or more. The CDR3 loop reads CASGFHHYEQYF. DNA for the CDR3: TGTGCTAGTGGTTTTCATCACTACGAGCAGTACTTC. The chain uses TRBV12-5 and TRBJ2-7; D is uncertain. The CDR3 has 12 residues. Trimming left V 3 bases short and J 3 bases short, with 6 bases between. Germline V gene sequence: CDR1 LGHNT, CDR2 FRNRAP.